Here is one T cell receptor (beta chain) with its context. Its matching antigen is unknown. This sample stems from a study of cytomegalovirus exposure and HLA in healthy donors. About the research overall: A prior study identified approximately 110 million unique TCR beta sequences from about 179 million T cells.

The CDR3 length is 16 residues. CDR1 KGHSH and CDR2 LQKENI come from the germline V gene. Deletions cut 6 bases from V and 4 bases from J, with 19 bases between. Study-wide points: In a later analysis, TCR beta V- and J-gene trimming showed a link to a missense DCLRE1C variant. Apparent HLA restriction characterized most CMV-associated TCR beta chains in a later analysis.

PCR involved 60 Vbeta and 13 Jbeta primers. Data came from immunoSEQ multiplex PCR; TCRdb stores just in-frame clones and leaves some out. The sample lists some 150,000 clones, more than 75% occurring once. This sequence originates from a human donor in good health. Sequences were obtained from PBMCs. The rearrangement joins TRBV18 to TRBJ1-5, with D perhaps TRBD1 (5 bases). CDR3 loop: CASSRRGHQGNQPQHF. The CDR3 DNA follows: TGTGCCAGCTCTCGAAGGGGCCATCAAGGAAATCAGCCCCAGCATTTT.